Included here is one T cell receptor beta chain sequence, with context. The data were obtained in a study of blood T cell repertoires in COVID-19. As processed by the authors: Estimated nucleated cell counts came from reference gene primer amplification. Assay: immunoSEQ multiplex PCR; the TCRdb copy retains only in-frame clones and omits some. V and J calls and clone size are as listed in that table; D and trimming were resolved from the DNA. The sample lists about 200,000 clones; 80% to 90% were seen once. Per germline, CDR1 SGHRS and CDR2 YFSETQ. The CDR3 contains 15 residues. Trimming shortened V by 0 bases and J by 5 bases, and 12 bases separated the two germline ends.

The receptor comes from a woman in her 70s with acute or convalescent COVID-19. Sequenced: peripheral blood. The V call is TRBV5-1, the J call TRBJ2-1; D might be TRBD2 (5 bases). In nucleotides, the CDR3 is TGCGCCAGCAGCTTGGGAGGGAAGCACGACAATGAGCAGTTCTTC. Its protein is CASSLGGKHDNEQFF. Full variable domain (remainder filled in from reference TRBV5-1 and TRBJ2-1): KAGVTQTPRYLIKTRGQQVTLSCSPISGHRSVSWYQQTPGQGLQFLFEYFSETQRNKGNFPGRFSGRQFSNSRSEMNVSTLELGDSALYLCASSLGGKHDNEQFFGPGTRLTVL.